This T cell receptor beta chain comes out of a study of blood T cell repertoires in COVID-19. Data came from immunoSEQ multiplex PCR; TCRdb stores just in-frame clones and leaves some out. The table has a few hundred thousand clones, around 90% seen once; the top ten hold around 0.98%. The sequenced sample was peripheral blood. The sequence derives from a woman aged 40-49 years who had recovered from COVID-19.

CDR3 DNA sequence: TGTGCCTGGAGTGTAGGGGTTGGTGGTCAGCCCCAGCATTTT. Translating gives CAWSVGVGGQPQHF. The V and J genes are TRBV30 and TRBJ1-5; weak D call: TRBD1 (5 bases). This CDR3 region has 14 residues. V gave up 0 bases and J gave up 6 bases, with 12 bases separating them. Germline CDR1 is GTSNPN and CDR2 is SVGIG (reference sequence).